This T cell receptor beta chain was identified during a study of cytomegalovirus exposure and HLA in healthy donors. General observations from the study: A later analysis linked roughly 17,000 TCR beta sequences to HLA alleles at 0.05 false discovery rate.

The PCR made use of 60 Vbeta and 13 Jbeta primers. Profiling relied on immunoSEQ multiplex PCR, and the TCRdb table lists in-frame clones only, not all of them. This sample has around 170,000 clones, with around three quarters found just once. With V trimmed by 1 base and J by 5 bases, 1 base remained unmatched. Germline V gene data show CDR1 as SGHNT and CDR2 as YYREEE (reference sequence). CDR3 size: 15 residues. Note on this clone: Its target is not known.

The sequence was collected from a woman between 25 and 40 years old in good health and CMV-seronegative. This chain uses TRBV5-4 with TRBJ2-1; 12 bases line up with TRBD1. What was sequenced was PBMCs. The CDR3 bases are TGTGCCAGCAGCTTGCGGGACAGGGGGCACAATGAGCAGTTCTTC. Protein product: CASSLRDRGHNEQFF.